This entry is about one TCR beta chain. Patients at the Seattle site were enrolled during active infection and followed longitudinally. The sample originates from a study of blood T cell repertoires in COVID-19. Study summary: COVID-19 samples, acute and convalescent, were from the United States, Italy and Spain. T cells, B-cell-depleted T cells, or PBMCs provided the cDNA or gDNA that served as material.

V lost 11 bases and J 5 bases, leaving 15 bases between the germline ends. The germline CDR1 and CDR2 sequences are MNHNY and SVGAGI (reference sequence). This CDR3 comprises 13 residues. Per the original data handling: Amplified reference gene primers provided the basis for estimating nucleated cell counts. Clones were read by immunoSEQ multiplex PCR, and TCRdb kept only the in-frame ones, dropping some. V, J and clone size derive from that table, while D and trimming were established from the DNA sequence. This sample has about 170,000 clones, with around 80% found just once. The TCR was taken from a woman in her sixties or seventies with COVID-19, enrolled during active disease. The chain carries TRBV6-6 and TRBJ2-2, with D possibly matching TRBD2 (7 bases). The sequenced material came from peripheral blood. CDR3 nucleotides: TGTGCCTCTGGGAGGGGGGAAACCGGGGAGCTGTTTTTT. This sequence encodes CASGRGETGELFF.